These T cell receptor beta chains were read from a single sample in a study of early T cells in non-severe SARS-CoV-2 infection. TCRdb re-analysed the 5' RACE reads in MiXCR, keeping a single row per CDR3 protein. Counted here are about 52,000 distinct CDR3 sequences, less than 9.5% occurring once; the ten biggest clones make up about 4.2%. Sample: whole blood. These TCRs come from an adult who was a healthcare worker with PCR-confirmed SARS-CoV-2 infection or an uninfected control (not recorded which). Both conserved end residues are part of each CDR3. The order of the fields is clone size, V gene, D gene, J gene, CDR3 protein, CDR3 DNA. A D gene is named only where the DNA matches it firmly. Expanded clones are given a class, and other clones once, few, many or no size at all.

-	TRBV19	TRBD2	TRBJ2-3	CASSQPGGAVTDTQYF	TGTGCCAGTAGTCAACCCGGGGGGGCCGTTACGGATACGCAGTATTTT
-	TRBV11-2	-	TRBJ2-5	CASSRVVQETQYF	TGTGCCAGCAGCCGCGTTGTCCAAGAGACCCAGTACTTC
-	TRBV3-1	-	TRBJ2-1	CASSQTRYNEQFF	TGTGCCAGCAGCCAAACCCGGTACAATGAGCAGTTCTTC
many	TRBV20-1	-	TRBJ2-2	CSARSQGNTGELFF	TGCAGTGCTAGATCCCAGGGAAACACCGGGGAGCTGTTTTTT
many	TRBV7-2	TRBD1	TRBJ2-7	CASSADRVEQYF	TGTGCCAGCAGCGCCGACAGGGTCGAGCAGTACTTC
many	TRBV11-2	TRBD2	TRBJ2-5	CASSPRGLAGGPGETQYF	TGTGCCAGCAGCCCCCGGGGCCTAGCGGGAGGGCCGGGAGAGACCCAGTACTTC
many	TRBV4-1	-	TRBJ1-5	CASSQDFTGNQPQHF	TGCGCCAGCAGCCAAGATTTCACAGGCAATCAGCCCCAGCATTTT
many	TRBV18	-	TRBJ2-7	CASSPAGVGQYF	TGTGCCAGCTCACCGGCCGGTGTAGGGCAGTACTTC
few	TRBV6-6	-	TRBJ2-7	CASSPSYEQYF	TGTGCCAGCAGCCCCAGCTACGAGCAGTACTTC
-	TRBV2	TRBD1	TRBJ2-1	CASTGQGLLTNEQFF	TGTGCCAGCACCGGACAGGGTTTACTAACCAATGAGCAGTTCTTC
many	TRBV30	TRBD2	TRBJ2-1	CAWITGTTYNEQFF	TGTGCCTGGATTACCGGGACTACCTACAATGAGCAGTTCTTC
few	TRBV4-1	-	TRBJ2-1	CASSQGLRSREGFHEQFF	TGCGCCAGCAGCCAAGGACTCCGTTCGCGGGAAGGGTTCCATGAGCAGTTCTTC
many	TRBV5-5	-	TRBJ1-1	CASSSGSRTEAFF	TGTGCCAGCAGCTCGGGGAGTAGGACTGAAGCTTTCTTT
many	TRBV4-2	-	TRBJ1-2	CASSQKASGYTF	TGTGCCAGCAGCCAAAAGGCGAGTGGCTACACCTTC
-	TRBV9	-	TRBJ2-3	CASSVRGSSTDTQYF	TGTGCCAGCAGCGTACGCGGTTCTAGCACAGATACGCAGTATTTT
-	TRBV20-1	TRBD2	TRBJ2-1	CSARDIRGGSTVNEQFF	TGCAGTGCTAGAGATATCCGGGGGGGCTCAACCGTTAATGAGCAGTTCTTC
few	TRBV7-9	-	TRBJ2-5	CASSRGSQETQYF	TGTGCCAGCAGTCGCGGCAGCCAAGAGACCCAGTACTTC
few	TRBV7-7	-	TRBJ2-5	CASSLRQGQETQYF	TGTGCTAGCAGCTTACGGCAGGGCCAAGAGACCCAGTACTTC
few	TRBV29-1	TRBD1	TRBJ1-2	CSVLGQVNGYTF	TGCAGCGTTTTAGGACAGGTGAACGGCTACACCTTC
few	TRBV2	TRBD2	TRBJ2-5	CASKREGRETQYF	TGTGCCAGCAAACGGGAGGGCCGGGAGACCCAGTACTTC
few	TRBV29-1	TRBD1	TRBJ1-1	CSVSRQGANTEAFF	TGCAGCGTTTCCCGACAGGGGGCGAACACTGAAGCTTTCTTT
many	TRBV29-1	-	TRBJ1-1	CSVEVGGPNTEAFF	TGCAGCGTTGAAGTGGGGGGACCGAACACTGAAGCTTTCTTT
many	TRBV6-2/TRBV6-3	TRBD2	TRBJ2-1	CASSYSGGAVEQFF	TGTGCCAGCAGTTACAGCGGGGGCGCGGTCGAGCAGTTCTTC
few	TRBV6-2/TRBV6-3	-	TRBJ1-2	CAIGRANGYTF	TGTGCCATAGGACGGGCAAATGGCTACACCTTC